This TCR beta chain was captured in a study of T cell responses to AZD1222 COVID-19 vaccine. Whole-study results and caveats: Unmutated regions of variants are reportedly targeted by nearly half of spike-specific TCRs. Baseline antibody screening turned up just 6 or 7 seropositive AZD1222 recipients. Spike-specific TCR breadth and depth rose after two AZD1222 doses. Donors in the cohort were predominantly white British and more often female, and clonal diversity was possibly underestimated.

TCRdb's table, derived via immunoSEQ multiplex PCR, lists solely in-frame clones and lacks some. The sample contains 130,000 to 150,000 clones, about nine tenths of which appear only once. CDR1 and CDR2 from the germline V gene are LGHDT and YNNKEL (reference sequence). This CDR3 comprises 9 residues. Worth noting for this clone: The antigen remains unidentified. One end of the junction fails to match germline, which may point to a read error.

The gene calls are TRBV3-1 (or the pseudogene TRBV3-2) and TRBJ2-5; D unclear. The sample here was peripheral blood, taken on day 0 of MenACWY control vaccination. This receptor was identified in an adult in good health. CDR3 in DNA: TGTGCCAGCAGCCAAGATCAGGACTTC. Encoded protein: CASSQDQDF.